Included here is one TCR beta chain sequence, with context. Trimming stripped 0 bases from V and 4 bases from J, with 9 bases between. CDR1 is MNHNY, CDR2 SVGAGI, per germline (reference sequence). This CDR3 comprises 14 residues. Patients were excluded for autoimmune disease history or systemic immunosuppression. This record comes from a study of OX40 agonist ivuxolimab in advanced cancers. Study-wide background: The mean age was approximately 60 years, ranging from 23 to 79, with under 90% of participants male.

The data were produced by immunoSEQ multiplex PCR, yet TCRdb's version contains in-frame clones alone and is incomplete. The sample holds tens of thousands of clones, about four fifths seen once. This receptor was identified in an adult with an advanced solid tumor such as melanoma, head and neck, liver or kidney cancer. The chain joins TRBV6-6 to TRBJ1-2; possible D gene TRBD1, 5 bases. The sequences come from CD4+ or CD8+ T cells sorted from blood, collected in a trial of the OX40 agonist ivuxolimab. The CDR3 bases are TGTGCCAGCAGTTACTCAGGACAAGTCTATGGCTACACCTTC. Amino acid sequence: CASSYSGQVYGYTF.